Each of the 22 T cell receptor beta chains below was sequenced from the same sample in a study of shared clonotypes between healthy human individuals. Assay: immunoSEQ multiplex PCR; the TCRdb copy retains only in-frame clones and omits some. Of about 1 million clones listed, about 74% are singletons. The sequenced material came from memory CD4+ T cells sorted from blood. As for subset: CD45RA-negative fraction. All receptors derive from a man between 18 and 29 years old in good health.

Here the CDR3 DNA reads TGTGCCAGCAGTTACTCCCCGACTAATGAAAAACTGTTTTTT. It codes for CASSYSPTNEKLFF. J is TRBJ1-4 and V is TRBV6-5; D ambiguous. Germline CDR1 MNHEY, CDR2 SVGAGI. V dropped 0 bases and J dropped 2 bases, with 4 bases sitting between them. There are 14 residues in the CDR3.

This clone has only one observation. This chain joins TRBV23-1 and TRBJ2-3; possible D gene TRBD2, 5 bases. TRBV23-1 is an open reading frame, and its role is uncertain. The CDR3 extends over 9 amino acids. For the CDR3, the DNA is TGCGACGGGGAACTTACGCAGTATTTT. Translated: CDGELTQYF.

This clone was seen just once. V is TRBV9 and J is TRBJ2-2; D may be TRBD2 (6 bases). Deletions cut 0 bases from V and 7 bases from J, with 13 bases between. Looked up from germline, CDR1 is SGDLS and CDR2 is YYNGEE. This CDR3 contains 15 residues. The CDR3 nucleotides are TGTGCCAGCAGCGTAGGAGGGACTTCGGGCGGGGAGCTGTTTTTT. It is translated as CASSVGGTSGGELFF.

This chain links TRBV20-1 with TRBJ1-5; tentative D call: TRBD1 (5 bases). The CDR3 has 11 amino acids. Germline CDR1 and CDR2: DFQATT and SNEGSKA (reference sequence). V was trimmed by 3 bases and J by 9 bases, leaving 9 bases between them. In nucleotides, the CDR3 is TGCAGTGCTAGTAGCGGGGGGCCCCAGCATTTT. It encodes CSASSGGPQHF.

V is TRBV4-3 and J is TRBJ2-4; D unresolved. V was trimmed by 3 bases and J by 3 bases, leaving 12 bases between them. Germline V gene data show CDR1 as LGHNA and CDR2 as YSLEER. The CDR3 loop spans 15 amino acids. The CDR3 region has the DNA TGCGCCAGCAGCCAGCTTTGGGATGGCAAAAACATTCAGTACTTC. Encoded protein: CASSQLWDGKNIQYF.

The rearrangement joins TRBV15 to TRBJ2-7; TRBD2 matches at 7 bases. J lost 5 bases, V lost 0 bases, and 4 bases had no gene match. The CDR3 runs 14 residues. Germline CDR1 is LNHNV and CDR2 is YYDKDF (reference sequence). The CDR3 bases are TGTGCCACCAGCAGAGATCGGGGGGTCGACGAGCAGTACTTC. It specifies CATSRDRGVDEQYF.

V usage is TRBV2 and J usage is TRBJ2-2, with D perhaps TRBD1 (6 bases). The germline V gene has CDR1 SNHLY and CDR2 FYNNEI. V was cut by 10 bases and J by 6 bases, with 12 bases left in between. The CDR3 has 12 residues. CDR3 in amino acids: CATIQGAGELFF. The CDR3 nucleotides read TGTGCCACAATACAGGGCGCCGGGGAGCTGTTTTTT.

The chain combines TRBV5-1 with TRBJ1-2; weak D call: TRBD1 (5 bases). The length of the CDR3 is 16 residues. The germline V gene encodes CDR1 SGHRS and CDR2 YFSETQ. V lost 6 bases and J 0 bases, leaving 18 bases between the germline ends. CDR3: CASTISGDGTNYGYTF. In DNA form, the CDR3 reads TGCGCCAGCACCATCTCGGGGGACGGGACTAACTATGGCTACACCTTC.

The chain has TRBV4-1 and TRBJ2-5; TRBD2 agrees at 11 bases. Germline lookup yields CDR1 MGHRA and CDR2 YSYEKL. This CDR3 has 15 residues. The J segment lost 5 bases and the V segment lost 4 bases, leaving 6 bases of the junction unmatched. The CDR3 protein is CASSPRLAGYETQYF. The CDR3 DNA reads TGCGCCAGCAGCCCCCGACTAGCGGGGTATGAGACCCAGTACTTC.

About this clone itself: At one end, the junction sequence differs from germline, possibly due to a read error. This chain links TRBV7-7 with TRBJ2-7; the D call may be TRBD1 or TRBD2 (5 bases each). This CDR3 spans 14 amino acids. Germline CDR1 and CDR2: SSHAT and FNYEAQ (reference sequence). The DNA for the CDR3 is TGTGCTAGCAGCTCTGGGACGTATTCCTACGAGCAGTACTTC. Protein sequence: CASSSGTYSYEQYF. Full variable domain (missing parts from reference TRBV7-7 and TRBJ2-7): GAGVSQSPRYKVTKRGQDVTLRCDPISSHATLYWYQQALGQGPEFLTYFNYEAQPDKSGLPSDRFSAERPEGSISTLTIQRTEQRDSAMYRCASSSGTYSYEQYFGPGTRLTVT.

The genes are TRBV7-3 and TRBJ2-3, with 7 bases aligning to TRBD2. CDR3 length: 18 amino acids. Germline CDR1 SGHTA, CDR2 FQGTGA. The V gene end was trimmed by 0 bases and the J gene end by 3 bases; junction bases not matched to a gene: 12. DNA for the CDR3: TGTGCCAGCAGCTTAACGGGGAGCGGGATCCTGGGGACAGATACGCAGTATTTT. Residues: CASSLTGSGILGTDTQYF.

This chain uses TRBV19 with TRBJ1-5, with D perhaps matching TRBD1 (5 bases). The CDR3 runs to 15 residues. Trimming removed 6 bases at V and 1 base at J, with 13 bases between. Looked up from germline, CDR1 is LNHDA and CDR2 is SQIVND (reference sequence). CDR3: CASSGQGQSNQPQHF. The CDR3 nucleotides are TGTGCCAGTAGCGGGCAGGGCCAAAGCAATCAGCCCCAGCATTTT. Full variable domain (remainder filled in from reference TRBV19 and TRBJ1-5): DGGITQSPKYLFRKEGQNVTLSCEQNLNHDAMYWYRQDPGQGLRLIYYSQIVNDFQKGDIAEGYSVSREKKESFPLTVTSAQKNPTAFYLCASSGQGQSNQPQHFGDGTRLSIL.

On this clone itself: In the same sample, other DNA sequences code for this CDR3. V is TRBV5-1 and J is TRBJ1-1, with D possibly TRBD1 on 6 matching bases. Looked up from germline, CDR1 is SGHRS and CDR2 is YFSETQ. V lost 2 bases to trimming and J lost 4 bases, with 12 bases between them. The CDR3 is 14 residues long. The CDR3 spells CASSLGQGFTEAFF. CDR3 coding DNA: TGCGCCAGCAGCTTAGGGCAGGGGTTCACTGAAGCTTTCTTT. Complete variable domain (other parts from reference TRBV5-1 and TRBJ1-1): KAGVTQTPRYLIKTRGQQVTLSCSPISGHRSVSWYQQTPGQGLQFLFEYFSETQRNKGNFPGRFSGRQFSNSRSEMNVSTLELGDSALYLCASSLGQGFTEAFFGQGTRLTVV.

The chain has TRBV10-3 and TRBJ1-1; no clear D. CDR3 length: 12 amino acids. The germline gives CDR1 ENHRY, CDR2 SYGVKD. V was shortened by 4 bases and J by 5 bases, with 8 bases between the two germline ends. The CDR3 coding sequence is TGTGCCATCAGTGCACAGAAAACTGAAGCTTTCTTT. Encoded protein: CAISAQKTEAFF.

The genes are TRBV29-1 and TRBJ2-7, with D tentatively TRBD1 (6 bases). V dropped 6 bases and J dropped 0 bases, with 9 bases sitting between them. CDR1 SQVTM and CDR2 ANQGSEA come from the germline V gene. The CDR3 extends over 12 amino acids. CDR3 in DNA: TGCAGCGTAACCAGGGGCTCCTACGAGCAGTACTTC. This codes for CSVTRGSYEQYF.

This clone appeared a single time. This chain links TRBV11-2 with TRBJ2-7; D not resolved. Deletions cut 1 base from V and 0 bases from J, with 7 bases between. Germline values: CDR1 SGHAT, CDR2 FQNNGV. This CDR3 has 14 residues. CDR3 in DNA: TGTGCCAGCAGCTTAGCCAGGTTCTCCTACGAGCAGTACTTC. This encodes CASSLARFSYEQYF.

This chain joins TRBV6-5 and TRBJ2-3; 11 nucleotides match TRBD2. From germline, CDR1 is MNHEY and CDR2 SVGAGI. V shed 6 bases and J 1 base; nucleotides not matched to a gene: 3. The CDR3 runs 15 residues. For the CDR3, the DNA is TGTGCCAGCAGCCAGGGACTAGCGGGCACAGATACGCAGTATTTT. Its translation is CASSQGLAGTDTQYF.

The rearrangement joins TRBV28 to TRBJ2-5, with 9 bases aligning to TRBD2. Trimming cost V 2 bases and J 7 bases; bases outside gene matches: 8. The CDR3 contains 15 residues. Germline V gene sequence: CDR1 MDHEN, CDR2 SYDVKM. As DNA, the CDR3 is TGTGCCAGCAGTTTAAACAGCGGGGGGCCCGGGACCCAGTACTTC. Its translation: CASSLNSGGPGTQYF.

The chain recombines TRBV4-1 with TRBJ2-1, with 9 positions matching TRBD2. The germline CDR1 and CDR2 sequences are MGHRA and YSYEKL. The V gene end was trimmed by 0 bases and the J gene end by 9 bases; junction bases not matched to a gene: 12. The CDR3 contains 17 residues. The CDR3 region is CASSQEGTGLAKSEQFF. CDR3 bases: TGCGCCAGCAGCCAAGAAGGAACTGGACTAGCGAAAAGTGAGCAGTTCTTC.

This clone was seen a handful of times. The chain has TRBV7-9 and TRBJ2-2; D gene unclear. This CDR3 is built from 15 residues. Per the germline V gene, CDR1 is SEHNR and CDR2 is FQNEAQ (reference sequence). V lost 4 bases, J lost 2 bases, and 11 bases lay in between. In DNA, the CDR3 is TGTGCCAGCAGCTCTGGGGTCACAAACACCGGGGAGCTGTTTTTT. It is translated as CASSSGVTNTGELFF.

The chain is built from TRBV21-1 and TRBJ2-2; TRBD1 is taken as the D call from the table, unchecked against the DNA. TRBV21-1 is deemed a pseudogene. This CDR3 comprises 16 residues. This CDR3 is CAEERAQGRSTGELFF. CDR3 DNA: TGTGCCGAAGAAAGGGCTCAGGGGCGTTCCACCGGGGAGCTGTTTTTT.

The rearrangement links TRBV5-4 to TRBJ2-5; perhaps D is TRBD1 or TRBD2 (5 bases each). V was shortened by 4 bases and J by 2 bases, with 12 bases between the two germline ends. The CDR3 spans 14 residues. Germline lookup yields CDR1 SGHNT and CDR2 YYREEE (reference sequence). The CDR3 sequence is CASSGGRTQETQYF. CDR3 DNA sequence: TGTGCCAGCAGCGGGGGACGGACTCAAGAGACCCAGTACTTC.